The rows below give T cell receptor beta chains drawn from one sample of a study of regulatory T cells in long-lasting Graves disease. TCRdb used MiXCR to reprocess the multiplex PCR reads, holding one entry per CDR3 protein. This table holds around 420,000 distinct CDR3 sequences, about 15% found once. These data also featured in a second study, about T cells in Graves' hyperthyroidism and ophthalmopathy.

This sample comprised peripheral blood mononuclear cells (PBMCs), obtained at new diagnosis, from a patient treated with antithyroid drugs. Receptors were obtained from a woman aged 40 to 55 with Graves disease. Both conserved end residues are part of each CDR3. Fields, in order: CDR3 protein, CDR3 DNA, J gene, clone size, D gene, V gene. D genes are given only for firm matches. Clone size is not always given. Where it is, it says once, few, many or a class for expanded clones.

CDR3 protein: CASSLDRVDEKLFF
CDR3 DNA: TGTGCCAGCAGTTTGGACAGGGTTGACGAAAAACTGTTTTTT
J gene: TRBJ1-4
clone size: -
D gene: TRBD1
V gene: TRBV28

CDR3 protein: CASSYSGDEQYF
CDR3 DNA: TGTGCCAGCAGTTACTCGGGGGACGAGCAGTACTTC
J gene: TRBJ2-7
clone size: many
D gene: -
V gene: TRBV6-5

CDR3 protein: CASSLWTSGRGSTDTQYF
CDR3 DNA: TGTGCCAGCAGTTTATGGACTAGCGGGAGGGGTAGCACAGATACGCAGTATTTT
J gene: TRBJ2-3
clone size: many
D gene: TRBD2
V gene: TRBV27

CDR3 protein: CSASPGALAGETQYF
CDR3 DNA: TGCAGTGCTAGTCCCGGTGCACTAGCTGGAGAGACCCAGTACTTC
J gene: TRBJ2-5
clone size: many
D gene: -
V gene: TRBV20-1

CDR3 protein: CASSNRLAGENEQFF
CDR3 DNA: TGTGCCAGCAGCAACCGACTAGCGGGAGAGAATGAGCAGTTCTTC
J gene: TRBJ2-1
clone size: many
D gene: TRBD2
V gene: TRBV12-3/TRBV12-4

CDR3 protein: CATSDSSNQPQHF
CDR3 DNA: TGTGCCACCAGTGATTCAAGCAATCAGCCCCAGCATTTT
J gene: TRBJ1-5
clone size: few
D gene: -
V gene: TRBV24-1

CDR3 protein: CASSDRLDTQYF
CDR3 DNA: TGTGCCAGCAGTGACAGGCTAGATACGCAGTATTTT
J gene: TRBJ2-3
clone size: many
D gene: -
V gene: TRBV2

CDR3 protein: CASSFTSISYEQYF
CDR3 DNA: TGTGCCAGCAGCTTCACGAGTATTTCCTACGAGCAGTACTTC
J gene: TRBJ2-7
clone size: few
D gene: -
V gene: TRBV5-6

CDR3 protein: CASSIEQNSPLHF
CDR3 DNA: TGTGCCAGTAGTATTGAACAGAATTCACCCCTCCACTTT
J gene: TRBJ1-6
clone size: many
D gene: -
V gene: TRBV19

CDR3 protein: CASSPNRGTYEQYF
CDR3 DNA: TGCGCCAGCAGCCCCAATCGCGGCACCTACGAGCAGTACTTC
J gene: TRBJ2-7
clone size: -
D gene: -
V gene: TRBV5-1

CDR3 protein: CASSTRQGGTEAFF
CDR3 DNA: TGTGCCAGCAGCACCAGACAGGGAGGCACTGAAGCTTTCTTT
J gene: TRBJ1-1
clone size: many
D gene: TRBD1
V gene: TRBV6-1

CDR3 protein: CASSLDSRGYGYTF
CDR3 DNA: TGTGCCAGCAGCTTAGATAGCCGGGGCTATGGCTACACCTTC
J gene: TRBJ1-2
clone size: once
D gene: -
V gene: TRBV7-9

CDR3 protein: CASREEYYGYTF
CDR3 DNA: TGTGCCAGCAGAGAAGAGTACTATGGCTACACCTTC
J gene: TRBJ1-2
clone size: few
D gene: -
V gene: TRBV28

CDR3 protein: CASKSGFEQYF
CDR3 DNA: TGTGCCAGCAAATCGGGGTTCGAGCAGTACTTC
J gene: TRBJ2-7
clone size: many
D gene: -
V gene: TRBV2

CDR3 protein: CASSSPPFTDTEAFF
CDR3 DNA: TGTGCCAGCAGCTCCCCCCCTTTCACGGACACTGAAGCTTTCTTT
J gene: TRBJ1-1
clone size: many
D gene: -
V gene: TRBV7-3

CDR3 protein: CASSLDGSGSSYNEQFF
CDR3 DNA: TGCGCCAGCAGCTTGGACGGCAGCGGGAGTTCCTACAATGAGCAGTTCTTC
J gene: TRBJ2-1
clone size: many
D gene: TRBD2
V gene: TRBV5-1

CDR3 protein: CASGGTSVTSTDTQYF
CDR3 DNA: TGTGCCAGCGGCGGGACTAGCGTTACTAGCACAGATACGCAGTATTTT
J gene: TRBJ2-3
clone size: few
D gene: TRBD2
V gene: TRBV6-2/TRBV6-3

CDR3 protein: CASSPKAGTANYGYTF
CDR3 DNA: TGCGCCAGCAGCCCCAAGGCCGGGACAGCTAACTATGGCTACACCTTC
J gene: TRBJ1-2
clone size: many
D gene: TRBD1
V gene: TRBV5-1

CDR3 protein: CASSGPRDRNTGELFF
CDR3 DNA: TGTGCCAGCAGTGGGCCCCGGGACAGGAACACCGGGGAGCTGTTTTTT
J gene: TRBJ2-2
clone size: many
D gene: TRBD1
V gene: TRBV28

CDR3 protein: CASSARDREEQFF
CDR3 DNA: TGTGCCAGCAGCGCACGGGACAGGGAGGAGCAGTTCTTC
J gene: TRBJ2-1
clone size: many
D gene: TRBD1
V gene: TRBV13

CDR3 protein: CASSGIDRGSYEQYF
CDR3 DNA: TGTGCCAGCAGTGGTATCGACAGGGGGTCCTACGAGCAGTACTTC
J gene: TRBJ2-7
clone size: many
D gene: TRBD1
V gene: TRBV11-2

CDR3 protein: CASSLGDRRNEKLFF
CDR3 DNA: TGTGCCAGCAGCTTAGGAGACCGCCGTAATGAAAAACTGTTTTTT
J gene: TRBJ1-4
clone size: many
D gene: -
V gene: TRBV7-9

CDR3 protein: CASSYGQGNNEQFF
CDR3 DNA: TGCGCCAGCAGTTACGGACAGGGAAACAATGAGCAGTTCTTC
J gene: TRBJ2-1
clone size: many
D gene: TRBD1
V gene: TRBV5-1

CDR3 protein: CASSEEIPRQGFNYGYTF
CDR3 DNA: TGTGCCAGCAGCGAAGAGATTCCCCGACAGGGATTTAACTATGGCTACACCTTC
J gene: TRBJ1-2
clone size: few
D gene: TRBD1
V gene: TRBV3-1

CDR3 protein: CASSSRTKGTVNTGELFF
CDR3 DNA: TGCGCCAGCAGCTCCCGGACGAAGGGGACAGTGAACACCGGGGAGCTGTTTTTT
J gene: TRBJ2-2
clone size: few
D gene: TRBD1
V gene: TRBV4-1

CDR3 protein: CSAPGQGGGYTF
CDR3 DNA: TGCAGTGCACCGGGACAGGGCGGTGGCTACACCTTC
J gene: TRBJ1-2
clone size: -
D gene: TRBD1
V gene: TRBV20-1

CDR3 protein: CASSLYGPQETQYF
CDR3 DNA: TGCGCCAGCAGCTTGTATGGCCCCCAAGAGACCCAGTACTTC
J gene: TRBJ2-5
clone size: few
D gene: -
V gene: TRBV5-1

CDR3 protein: CAWVPGTGRYEQYF
CDR3 DNA: TGTGCCTGGGTCCCAGGGACAGGGAGATACGAGCAGTACTTC
J gene: TRBJ2-7
clone size: few
D gene: TRBD1
V gene: TRBV30

CDR3 protein: CASSPGAGGLADTQYF
CDR3 DNA: TGTGCCAGCAGCCCCGGGGCGGGAGGGCTCGCAGATACGCAGTATTTT
J gene: TRBJ2-3
clone size: -
D gene: TRBD2
V gene: TRBV6-1

CDR3 protein: CASSPPDSGTEAFF
CDR3 DNA: TGCGCCAGCAGTCCCCCTGACAGCGGGACTGAAGCTTTCTTT
J gene: TRBJ1-1
clone size: few
D gene: -
V gene: TRBV4-1

CDR3 protein: CATRRGANTGELFF
CDR3 DNA: TGTGCCACCCGGAGGGGGGCGAACACCGGGGAGCTGTTTTTT
J gene: TRBJ2-2
clone size: few
D gene: -
V gene: TRBV24-1

CDR3 protein: CASSLGSAGGPTDTQYF
CDR3 DNA: TGTGCCAGCAGCTTAGGGTCAGCGGGAGGGCCTACAGATACGCAGTATTTT
J gene: TRBJ2-3
clone size: many
D gene: TRBD2
V gene: TRBV7-9

CDR3 protein: CASSIVWTGDQPQHF
CDR3 DNA: TGTGCCAGTAGTATAGTCTGGACAGGGGATCAGCCCCAGCATTTT
J gene: TRBJ1-5
clone size: -
D gene: TRBD1
V gene: TRBV19

CDR3 protein: CASSQDRQGRGTQYF
CDR3 DNA: TGCGCCAGCAGCCAAGATCGTCAGGGAAGGGGTACGCAGTATTTT
J gene: TRBJ2-3
clone size: -
D gene: -
V gene: TRBV4-1

CDR3 protein: CASSPGTGLSYEQYF
CDR3 DNA: TGTGCCAGCAGTCCAGGGACAGGCCTCTCCTACGAGCAGTACTTC
J gene: TRBJ2-7
clone size: medium-sized
D gene: TRBD1
V gene: TRBV12-3/TRBV12-4

CDR3 protein: CAISEYGQGEWDQPQHF
CDR3 DNA: TGTGCCATCAGTGAGTACGGACAGGGGGAATGGGATCAGCCCCAGCATTTT
J gene: TRBJ1-5
clone size: -
D gene: TRBD1
V gene: TRBV10-3

CDR3 protein: CASSLGQNRWNQPQHF
CDR3 DNA: TGTGCCAGCAGCTTGGGACAGAATAGGTGGAATCAGCCCCAGCATTTT
J gene: TRBJ1-5
clone size: -
D gene: -
V gene: TRBV5-6

CDR3 protein: CASSYLARDEQYF
CDR3 DNA: TGTGCCAGCAGTTACTTGGCGCGGGACGAGCAGTACTTC
J gene: TRBJ2-7
clone size: few
D gene: -
V gene: TRBV6-5

CDR3 protein: CASSRPDSPDSYNEQFF
CDR3 DNA: TGTGCCAGCAGCCGACCTGACAGCCCGGACTCCTACAATGAGCAGTTCTTC
J gene: TRBJ2-1
clone size: -
D gene: -
V gene: TRBV9

CDR3 protein: CASSQTAGSNQPQHF
CDR3 DNA: TGTGCCAGCAGCCAAACAGCCGGCAGCAATCAGCCCCAGCATTTT
J gene: TRBJ1-5
clone size: -
D gene: -
V gene: TRBV11-2

CDR3 protein: CASSSYGTSSNEQFF
CDR3 DNA: TGTGCCAGCAGCTCATACGGGACTAGTTCAAATGAGCAGTTCTTC
J gene: TRBJ2-1
clone size: many
D gene: TRBD2
V gene: TRBV6-1

CDR3 protein: CASGELNSGNTIYF
CDR3 DNA: TGTGCCAGCGGGGAACTGAACTCTGGAAACACCATATATTTT
J gene: TRBJ1-3
clone size: many
D gene: -
V gene: TRBV2

CDR3 protein: CASTEGQGISETQYF
CDR3 DNA: TGTGCCAGCACAGAAGGACAGGGGATCTCGGAGACCCAGTACTTC
J gene: TRBJ2-5
clone size: many
D gene: TRBD1
V gene: TRBV27

CDR3 protein: CASSLSLAGVGPTTDTQYF
CDR3 DNA: TGCGCCAGCAGCTTGAGCCTAGCGGGAGTCGGCCCTACCACAGATACGCAGTATTTT
J gene: TRBJ2-3
clone size: many
D gene: TRBD2
V gene: TRBV5-1

CDR3 protein: CASSEYAGRGTEAFF
CDR3 DNA: TGTGCCAGCAGTGAATACGCAGGGCGAGGAACTGAAGCTTTCTTT
J gene: TRBJ1-1
clone size: many
D gene: -
V gene: TRBV6-1

CDR3 protein: CASSYSGSVNEQFF
CDR3 DNA: TGTGCCAGCAGTTACTCGGGGAGCGTCAATGAGCAGTTCTTC
J gene: TRBJ2-1
clone size: many
D gene: -
V gene: TRBV6-2/TRBV6-3

CDR3 protein: CSVEDGLAYYTDTQYF
CDR3 DNA: TGCAGCGTTGAAGATGGCCTAGCGTACTACACAGATACGCAGTATTTT
J gene: TRBJ2-3
clone size: -
D gene: -
V gene: TRBV29-1

CDR3 protein: CASSLVRGKLLNNEQFF
CDR3 DNA: TGTGCCAGCAGCTTAGTGCGGGGAAAGCTGCTAAACAATGAGCAGTTCTTC
J gene: TRBJ2-1
clone size: many
D gene: -
V gene: TRBV7-9

CDR3 protein: CASSSTSAGQETQYF
CDR3 DNA: TGTGCCAGCAGTTCGACTAGCGCCGGGCAAGAGACCCAGTACTTC
J gene: TRBJ2-5
clone size: many
D gene: TRBD2
V gene: TRBV5-4

CDR3 protein: CASSLETSLAVQYF
CDR3 DNA: TGTGCCAGCAGCTTAGAAACTAGTCTGGCGGTTCAGTACTTC
J gene: TRBJ2-4
clone size: -
D gene: -
V gene: TRBV11-3

CDR3 protein: CASSTYRVAKNIQYF
CDR3 DNA: TGTGCCAGTAGTACCTACAGAGTAGCCAAAAACATTCAGTACTTC
J gene: TRBJ2-4
clone size: few
D gene: -
V gene: TRBV19

CDR3 protein: CASSYPRTSGGSYNEQFF
CDR3 DNA: TGTGCCAGCAGTTACCCTCGGACTAGCGGGGGCTCCTACAATGAGCAGTTCTTC
J gene: TRBJ2-1
clone size: -
D gene: TRBD2
V gene: TRBV6-9

CDR3 protein: CASSGRGRNNGELFF
CDR3 DNA: TGTGCCAGCAGTGGAAGGGGGCGAAATAACGGGGAGCTGTTTTTT
J gene: TRBJ2-2
clone size: many
D gene: TRBD1
V gene: TRBV28

CDR3 protein: CASSLDSASGLQETQYF
CDR3 DNA: TGTGCCAGCAGCTTAGATTCGGCTAGCGGCCTCCAAGAGACCCAGTACTTC
J gene: TRBJ2-5
clone size: many
D gene: TRBD2
V gene: TRBV11-2

CDR3 protein: CASSSSMSGNLKQFF
CDR3 DNA: TGTGCCAGCAGCTCGAGCATGTCCGGGAACCTTAAGCAGTTCTTC
J gene: TRBJ2-1
clone size: many
D gene: -
V gene: TRBV7-2

CDR3 protein: CASSILQGGQPQHF
CDR3 DNA: TGTGCCAGTAGTATTCTACAGGGTGGCCAGCCCCAGCATTTT
J gene: TRBJ1-5
clone size: few
D gene: -
V gene: TRBV19